These T cell receptor beta chains were read from a single sample in a study of cytomegalovirus exposure and HLA in healthy donors. Here immunoSEQ multiplex PCR was the method, and the copy in TCRdb shows in-frame clones only, minus some. Of approximately 60,000 clones in the sample, more than 85% were seen once. Material: PBMCs. Receptors originate from a woman between 18 and 30 years old in good health and CMV-seropositive. Each CDR3 is given with its conserved first and last residue. The D gene is left open where the match is weak. Clone size, where shown, is once, few, many, or a class for clones that have expanded.

j_gene	v_gene	d_gene	abundance	CDR3nt	CDR3aa
TRBJ1-4	TRBV29-1	NA	NA	TGCAGCACCAGCGAAGGGGCAGCTAATGAAAAACTGTTTTTT	CSTSEGAANEKLFF
TRBJ2-3	TRBV6-6	NA	NA	TGTGCCAGCAACCGGGGAAACACAGATACGCAGTATTTT	CASNRGNTDTQYF
TRBJ1-1	TRBV6-5	NA	NA	TGTGCCAGCAGAGGGGGATTGGGCACTGAAGCTTTCTTT	CASRGGLGTEAFF
TRBJ1-1	TRBV5-1	NA	NA	TGCGCCAGCAGAACCCCGCGGGGCCCCAAATTTAACACTGAAGCTTTCTTT	CASRTPRGPKFNTEAFF
TRBJ2-3	TRBV13	TRBD2	NA	TGTGCCAGCAGCTCGCAATTGACTAGCGGGAGCACAGATACGCAGTATTTT	CASSSQLTSGSTDTQYF
TRBJ1-2	TRBV6-5	NA	NA	TGTGCCAGCAGTAAGACAGTTTCCCACTATGGCTACACCTTC	CASSKTVSHYGYTF
TRBJ2-7	TRBV27	NA	NA	TGTGCCAGCAGTTTACGGAGCCCCCTCGGCGAGCAGTACTTC	CASSLRSPLGEQYF
TRBJ1-5	TRBV7-9	NA	NA	TGTGCCAGCAGCTTCCGCAGGGTTGGGCGGCCCCAGCATTTT	CASSFRRVGRPQHF
TRBJ2-2	TRBV2	TRBD1	NA	TGTGCCAGCAGCTGGGGACAGCACACCGGGGAGCTGTTTTTT	CASSWGQHTGELFF
TRBJ1-4	TRBV4-3	TRBD1	NA	TGCGCCAGCAGCCCCGGGACAGGGTATGAAAAACTGTTTTTT	CASSPGTGYEKLFF
TRBJ1-1	TRBV10-1	NA	NA	TGCGCCAGCAGTTTTGATGGTCGGGGGACTGAAGCTTTCTTT	CASSFDGRGTEAFF
TRBJ1-2	TRBV27	NA	NA	TGTGCCAGCAGTTACCCTAGCGGGCATGGCTACACCTTC	CASSYPSGHGYTF
TRBJ1-5	TRBV5-4	TRBD1	NA	TGTGCCAGCAGCTTGGACAGGGGGCAGCCCCAGCATTTT	CASSLDRGQPQHF
TRBJ1-1	TRBV4-3	TRBD1	NA	TGCGCCAGCAGCCAGAGGGACAGATGGACTGAAGCTTTCTTT	CASSQRDRWTEAFF
TRBJ1-2	TRBV4-3	NA	NA	TGCGCCAGCAGCCGAAACTTGGGAGGTGGCTACACCTTC	CASSRNLGGGYTF
TRBJ2-3	TRBV7-3	TRBD1	NA	TGTGCCAGCAGCACGACAGGGCTCAGCACAGATACGCAGTATTTT	CASSTTGLSTDTQYF
TRBJ1-2	TRBV7-8	NA	once	TGTGCCAGCAGCTTAGACTATACAGGGTCTTATGGCTACACCTTC	CASSLDYTGSYGYTF
TRBJ1-1	TRBV4-2	NA	NA	TGTGCCAGCAGCCCTCGATCGACGGGGAACACTGAAGCTTTCTTT	CASSPRSTGNTEAFF
TRBJ2-7	TRBV30	TRBD1	once	TGTGCCTGGAGTGGGACAGGGGCCCCCTGGGAGCAGTACTTC	CAWSGTGAPWEQYF
TRBJ1-2	TRBV19	TRBD1	NA	TGTGCCAGTATCCCAGGGGGTACATCTAACTATGGCTACACCTTC	CASIPGGTSNYGYTF
TRBJ1-4	TRBV19	TRBD1	NA	TGTGCCAGTAGTATACTACCCCGACAGGGAATTGAAAAACTGTTTTTT	CASSILPRQGIEKLFF
TRBJ1-3	TRBV30	NA	NA	TGTGCCTGGACACAGGGTCCCCAGAGCTCTGGAAACACCATATATTTT	CAWTQGPQSSGNTIYF
TRBJ2-2	TRBV30	TRBD2	NA	TGTGCCTGGAATACCGGGACTAGCGAGACCGGGGAGCTGTTTTTT	CAWNTGTSETGELFF
TRBJ2-2	TRBV29-1	NA	NA	TGCAGCGTTGCGGGGGCCGGGGAGCTGTTTTTT	CSVAGAGELFF
TRBJ2-7	TRBV28	TRBD1	NA	TGTGCCAGCAGTTTCGAGACAGGGCCCTACGAGCAGTACTTC	CASSFETGPYEQYF
TRBJ2-5	TRBV10-3	TRBD2	NA	TGTGCCATCAGGAGGGGCGGGGGGGCCGAGACCCAGTACTTC	CAIRRGGGAETQYF
TRBJ1-2	TRBV4-3	TRBD1	NA	TGCGCCAGCAGCCAAGACGAGGGGGCGATGGTTAACTATGGCTACACCTTC	CASSQDEGAMVNYGYTF
TRBJ2-1	TRBV27	NA	NA	TGTGCCAGCAGTTTAATCAGGTCCATGGCTAACAATGAGCAGTTCTTC	CASSLIRSMANNEQFF
TRBJ2-3	TRBV19	TRBD2	NA	TGTGCCAGTAGTCCAAGGGCACTAGCGGTCACAGATACGCAGTATTTT	CASSPRALAVTDTQYF
TRBJ2-1	TRBV4-1	NA	NA	TGCGCCAGCAGCCAAGATATGTCCGAGCAGTTCTTC	CASSQDMSEQFF
TRBJ1-6	TRBV5-6	TRBD1	NA	TGTGCCAGCAGCTCGCTAGAAACAGGGGGCAATTCACCCCTCCACTTT	CASSSLETGGNSPLHF
TRBJ1-3	TRBV28	NA	NA	TGTGCCAGCAGTTGGGGGACATTAAGTTGGTCTGGAAACACCATATATTTT	CASSWGTLSWSGNTIYF
TRBJ1-4	TRBV28	NA	NA	TGTGCCAGCAGTTTTGCCCCGGGGTGGGCTAATGAAAAACTGTTTTTT	CASSFAPGWANEKLFF
TRBJ2-1	TRBV7-2	TRBD2	NA	TGTGCCAGCAGCTCAACTCGCGGCGGGGGACTAGGGTCCTATGAGCAGTTCTTC	CASSSTRGGGLGSYEQFF
TRBJ1-2	TRBV7-7	TRBD1	NA	TGTGCTAGCAGCTTAAGGGGGCAGGCCCGTTTTTATGGCTACACCTTC	CASSLRGQARFYGYTF
TRBJ2-3	TRBV5-1	TRBD2	NA	TGCGCCAGCAGCGTTAGCGGGAGGGATACGCAGTATTTT	CASSVSGRDTQYF
TRBJ2-5	TRBV7-8	NA	NA	TGTGCCAGCAGCTTTGCCCGTTTTCCGGGAATCGGGACCCAGTACTTC	CASSFARFPGIGTQYF
TRBJ2-7	TRBV11-2	NA	NA	TGTGCCAGCAGCCTCTCATCCATTTCTAACTACGAGCAGTACTTC	CASSLSSISNYEQYF
TRBJ2-1	TRBV7-3	TRBD2	once	TGTGCCAGCAGCTTAACAAGGCGGGAGGGGTACAATGAGCAGTTCTTC	CASSLTRREGYNEQFF
TRBJ1-1	TRBV7-9	NA	NA	TGTGCCAGCAGCTTAGGTTCGGGGACTTGGGAAGCTTTCTTT	CASSLGSGTWEAFF
TRBJ1-4	TRBV21-1	NA	NA	TGTGCCAGCAGCATAGGTTCTAGTGAAAAACTGTTTTTT	CASSIGSSEKLFF